The subject of this entry is one TCR beta chain. Its antigen is unidentified. CDR1 and CDR2 from the germline V gene are LGHNT and FRNRAP. V dropped 1 base and J dropped 4; count of bases not matched to a gene: 6. CDR3 size: 16 residues. Sequencing was performed with immunoSEQ multiplex PCR; in TCRdb, only in-frame clones are kept and a portion is missing. The sample lists tens of thousands of clones; approximately 88% were seen once. The sample belongs to a study of T cell responses to AZD1222 COVID-19 vaccine. Study observations and caveats: The sample set comprised mostly white British donors with more females, and clonal diversity was possibly underestimated.

This chain connects TRBV12-5 to TRBJ2-3; 9 bases align to TRBD2. This TCR came from an adult in good health. Sequenced here: peripheral blood, sampled on day 0 of AZD1222 vaccination. The CDR3 is CASGLGLAGDADTQYF. The CDR3, as DNA: TGTGCTAGTGGTTTGGGTTTAGCGGGAGATGCAGATACGCAGTATTTT.